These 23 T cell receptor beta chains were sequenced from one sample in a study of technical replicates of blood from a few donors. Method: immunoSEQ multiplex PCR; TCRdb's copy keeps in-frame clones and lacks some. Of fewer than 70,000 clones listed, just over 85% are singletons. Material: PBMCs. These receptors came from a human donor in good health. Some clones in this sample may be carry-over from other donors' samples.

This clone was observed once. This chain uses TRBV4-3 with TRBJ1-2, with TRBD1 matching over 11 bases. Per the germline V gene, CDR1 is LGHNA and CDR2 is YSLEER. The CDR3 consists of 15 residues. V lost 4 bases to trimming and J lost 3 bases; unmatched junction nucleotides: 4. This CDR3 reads CASSRTDRGHYGYTF. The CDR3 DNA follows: TGCGCCAGCAGCCGAACGGACAGGGGGCACTATGGCTACACCTTC.

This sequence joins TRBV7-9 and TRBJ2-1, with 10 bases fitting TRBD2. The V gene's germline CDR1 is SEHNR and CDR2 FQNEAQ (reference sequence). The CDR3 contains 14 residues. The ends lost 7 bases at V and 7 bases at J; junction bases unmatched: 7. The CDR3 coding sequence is TGTGCCAGCACCCTGGGACTAGCGAGTAATGAGCAGTTCTTC. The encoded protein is CASTLGLASNEQFF.

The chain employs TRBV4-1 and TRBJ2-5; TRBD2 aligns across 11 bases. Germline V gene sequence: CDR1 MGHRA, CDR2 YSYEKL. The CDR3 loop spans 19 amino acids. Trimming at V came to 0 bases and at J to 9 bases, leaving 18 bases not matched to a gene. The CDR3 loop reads CASSQEGAASGGPSVAQYF. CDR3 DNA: TGCGCCAGCAGCCAAGAGGGTGCGGCTAGCGGGGGGCCAAGCGTTGCCCAGTACTTC.

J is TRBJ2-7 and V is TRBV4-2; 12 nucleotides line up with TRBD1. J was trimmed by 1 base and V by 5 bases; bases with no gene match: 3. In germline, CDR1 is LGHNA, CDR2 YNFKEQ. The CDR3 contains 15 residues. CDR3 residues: CASSLGQGASYEQYF. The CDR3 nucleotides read TGTGCCAGCAGCTTGGGACAGGGGGCTTCCTACGAGCAGTACTTC.

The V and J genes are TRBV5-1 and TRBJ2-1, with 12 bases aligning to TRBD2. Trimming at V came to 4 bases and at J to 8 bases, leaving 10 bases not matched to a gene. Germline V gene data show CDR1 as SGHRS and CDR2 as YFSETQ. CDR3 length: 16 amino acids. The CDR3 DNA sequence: TGCGCCAGCAGCCCGATGACTAGCGGGAGTCCCGATGAGCAGTTCTTC. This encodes CASSPMTSGSPDEQFF.

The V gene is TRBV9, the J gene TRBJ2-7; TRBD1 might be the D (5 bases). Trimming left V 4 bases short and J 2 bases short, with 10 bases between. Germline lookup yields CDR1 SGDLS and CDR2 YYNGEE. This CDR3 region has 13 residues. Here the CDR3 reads CASSSQGTYEQYF. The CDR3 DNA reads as TGTGCCAGCAGCTCCCAGGGTACCTACGAGCAGTACTTC.

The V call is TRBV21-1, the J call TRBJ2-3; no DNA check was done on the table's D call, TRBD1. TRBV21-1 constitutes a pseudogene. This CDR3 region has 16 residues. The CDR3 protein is CASSPGTGGASDTQYF. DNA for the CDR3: TGTGCCAGCAGCCCAGGGACAGGGGGCGCCTCAGATACGCAGTATTTT.

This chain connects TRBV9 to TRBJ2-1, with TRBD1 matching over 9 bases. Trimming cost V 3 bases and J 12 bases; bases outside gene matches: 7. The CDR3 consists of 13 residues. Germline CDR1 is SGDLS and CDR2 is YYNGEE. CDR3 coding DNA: TGTGCCAGCAGCGGACAGGGGGGGAGGGTGCAGTTCTTC. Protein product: CASSGQGGRVQFF.

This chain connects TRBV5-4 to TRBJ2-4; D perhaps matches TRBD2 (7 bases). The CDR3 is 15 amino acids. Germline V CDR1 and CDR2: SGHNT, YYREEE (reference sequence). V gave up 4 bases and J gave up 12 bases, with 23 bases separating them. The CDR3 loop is CASSPGGGSRTAQYF. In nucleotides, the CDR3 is TGTGCCAGCAGCCCGGGCGGGGGCTCGAGAACGGCTCAGTACTTC.

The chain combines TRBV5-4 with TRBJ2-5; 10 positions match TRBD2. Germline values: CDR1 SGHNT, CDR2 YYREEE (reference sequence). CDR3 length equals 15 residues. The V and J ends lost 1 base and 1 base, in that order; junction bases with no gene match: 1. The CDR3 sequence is CASSLSSGGQETQYF. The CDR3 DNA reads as TGTGCCAGCAGCTTGTCTAGCGGGGGCCAAGAGACCCAGTACTTC.

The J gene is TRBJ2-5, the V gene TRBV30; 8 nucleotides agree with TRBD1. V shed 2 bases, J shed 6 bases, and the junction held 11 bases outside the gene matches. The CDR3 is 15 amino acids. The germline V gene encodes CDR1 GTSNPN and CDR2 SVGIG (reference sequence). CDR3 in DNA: TGTGCCTGGAGTCACAACACGGACAGGGAACAGACCCAGTACTTC. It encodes CAWSHNTDREQTQYF.

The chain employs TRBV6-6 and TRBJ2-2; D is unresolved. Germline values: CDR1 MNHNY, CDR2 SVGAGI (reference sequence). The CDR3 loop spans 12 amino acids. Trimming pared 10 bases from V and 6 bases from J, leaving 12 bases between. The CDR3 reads CATVGSPGELFF. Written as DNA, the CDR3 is TGTGCCACTGTAGGTAGCCCCGGGGAGCTGTTTTTT.

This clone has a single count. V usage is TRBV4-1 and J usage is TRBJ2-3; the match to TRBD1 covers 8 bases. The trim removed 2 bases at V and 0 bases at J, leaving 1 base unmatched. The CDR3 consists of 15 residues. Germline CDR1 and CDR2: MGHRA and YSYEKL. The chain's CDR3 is CASSQQGASTDTQYF. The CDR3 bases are TGCGCCAGCAGCCAACAGGGGGCGAGCACAGATACGCAGTATTTT.

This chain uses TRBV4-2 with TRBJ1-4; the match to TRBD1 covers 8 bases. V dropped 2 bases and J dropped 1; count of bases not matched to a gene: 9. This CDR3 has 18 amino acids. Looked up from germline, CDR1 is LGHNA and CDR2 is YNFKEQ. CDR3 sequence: CASSQHRGAGGTNEKLFF. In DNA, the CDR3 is TGTGCCAGCAGCCAACACAGGGGGGCCGGGGGAACTAATGAAAAACTGTTTTTT.

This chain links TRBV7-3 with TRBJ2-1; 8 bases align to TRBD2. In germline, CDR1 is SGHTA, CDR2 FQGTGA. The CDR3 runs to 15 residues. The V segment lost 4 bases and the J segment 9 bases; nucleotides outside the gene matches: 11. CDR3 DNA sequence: TGTGCCAGCAGCTACTTGACCGGGGGGGCCAGTGAGCAGTTCTTC. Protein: CASSYLTGGASEQFF.

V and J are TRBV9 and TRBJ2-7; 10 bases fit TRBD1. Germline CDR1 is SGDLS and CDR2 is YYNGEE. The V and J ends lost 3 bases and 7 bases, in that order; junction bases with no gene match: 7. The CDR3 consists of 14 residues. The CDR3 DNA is TGTGCCAGCAGCGAGAACGACAGGGGGCGGGAGCAGTACTTC. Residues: CASSENDRGREQYF.

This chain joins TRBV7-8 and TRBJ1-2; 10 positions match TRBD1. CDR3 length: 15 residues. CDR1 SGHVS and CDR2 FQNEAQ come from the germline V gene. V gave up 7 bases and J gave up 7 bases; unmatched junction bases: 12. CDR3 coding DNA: TGTGCCAGCACCCAAAGCGGGACAGGGGTGGTTGGCTACACCTTC. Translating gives CASTQSGTGVVGYTF.

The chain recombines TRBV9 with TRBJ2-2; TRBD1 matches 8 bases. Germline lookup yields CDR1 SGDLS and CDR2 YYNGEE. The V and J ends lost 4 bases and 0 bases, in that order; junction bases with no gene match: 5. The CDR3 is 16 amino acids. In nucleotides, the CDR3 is TGTGCCAGCAGCCCCAGGGGGCAGTCGAACACCGGGGAGCTGTTTTTT. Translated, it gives CASSPRGQSNTGELFF.

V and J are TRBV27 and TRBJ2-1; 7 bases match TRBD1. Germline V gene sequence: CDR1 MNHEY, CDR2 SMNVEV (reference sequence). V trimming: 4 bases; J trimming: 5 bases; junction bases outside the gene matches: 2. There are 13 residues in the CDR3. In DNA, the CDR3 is TGTGCCAGCAGTTGGGACAGCAACAATGAGCAGTTCTTC. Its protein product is CASSWDSNNEQFF.

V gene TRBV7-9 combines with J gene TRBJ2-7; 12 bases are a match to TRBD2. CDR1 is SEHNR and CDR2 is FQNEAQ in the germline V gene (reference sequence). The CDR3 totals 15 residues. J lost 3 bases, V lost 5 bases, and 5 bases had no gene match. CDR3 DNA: TGTGCCAGCAGCATAGGACTAGCGGGATACTACGAGCAGTACTTC. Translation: CASSIGLAGYYEQYF.

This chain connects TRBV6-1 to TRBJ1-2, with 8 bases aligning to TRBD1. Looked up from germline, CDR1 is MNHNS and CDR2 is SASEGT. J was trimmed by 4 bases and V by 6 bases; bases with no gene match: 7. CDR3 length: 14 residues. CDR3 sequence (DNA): TGTGCCAGCAGCTTACAGGGGGTTAGCTATGGCTACACCTTC. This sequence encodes CASSLQGVSYGYTF.

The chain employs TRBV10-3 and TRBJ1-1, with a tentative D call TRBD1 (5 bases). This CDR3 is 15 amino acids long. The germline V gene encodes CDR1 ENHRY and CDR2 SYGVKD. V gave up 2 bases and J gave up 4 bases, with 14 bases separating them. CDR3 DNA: TGTGCCATCAGTGAGCAGCAGGGCTTGGGCACTGAAGCTTTCTTT. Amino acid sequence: CAISEQQGLGTEAFF.

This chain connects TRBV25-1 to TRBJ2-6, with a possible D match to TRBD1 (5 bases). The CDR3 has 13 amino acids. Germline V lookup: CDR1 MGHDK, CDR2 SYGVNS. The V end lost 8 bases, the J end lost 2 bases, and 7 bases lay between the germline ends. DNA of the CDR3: TGTGCCAGCCAGGGTGCTGGGGCCAACGTCCTGACTTTC. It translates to CASQGAGANVLTF.